A selection of T cell receptor beta chains follows, all from one sample in a study of cytomegalovirus exposure and HLA in healthy donors. Data came from immunoSEQ multiplex PCR; TCRdb stores just in-frame clones and leaves some out. The data hold 230,000 or so clones, with around 88% observed a single time. The sequencing input was PBMCs. The receptors come from a woman younger than 35 in good health and CMV-seronegative. Both conserved end residues are part of each CDR3. Each record gives: clone size, V gene, D gene, J gene, CDR3 DNA, CDR3 protein. A D gene is named only where the DNA matches it firmly. Clone size is shown for a subset of rows, as once, few, many or a class of expanded clone.

clone_size: -; v_call: TRBV5-1; d_call: TRBD2; j_call: TRBJ2-1; cdr3_nt: TGCGCCAGCAGTACAGAAGCTAGCGGGATAGGGAATGAGCAGTTCTTC; cdr3_aa: CASSTEASGIGNEQFF
clone_size: once; v_call: TRBV28; d_call: TRBD2; j_call: TRBJ2-1; cdr3_nt: TGTGCCAGCAGGTACCATCTTAGCGGGGGCTCCTACAATGAGCAGTTCTTC; cdr3_aa: CASRYHLSGGSYNEQFF
clone_size: -; v_call: TRBV5-4; d_call: TRBD2; j_call: TRBJ2-1; cdr3_nt: TGTGCCAGCAGCTTGCTTTTAGCGGGAGGGGGCAATGAGCAGTTCTTC; cdr3_aa: CASSLLLAGGGNEQFF
clone_size: -; v_call: TRBV25-1; d_call: -; j_call: TRBJ1-1; cdr3_nt: TGTGCCAGCGGAATGGGGGGGGCCGGGACTGAAGCTTTCTTT; cdr3_aa: CASGMGGAGTEAFF
clone_size: -; v_call: TRBV6-5; d_call: -; j_call: TRBJ2-3; cdr3_nt: TGTGCCAGCAGTTACTCGAACGGGGATACGCAGTATTTT; cdr3_aa: CASSYSNGDTQYF
clone_size: -; v_call: TRBV18; d_call: -; j_call: TRBJ1-1; cdr3_nt: TGTGCCAGCTCACCACCGCTCCAGTCTGGGGAGAAGGCTTTCTTT; cdr3_aa: CASSPPLQSGEKAFF
clone_size: few; v_call: TRBV30; d_call: -; j_call: TRBJ1-4; cdr3_nt: TGTGCCTGGTTCAGGCCAACTAATGAAAAACTGTTTTTT; cdr3_aa: CAWFRPTNEKLFF
clone_size: -; v_call: TRBV27; d_call: -; j_call: TRBJ2-7; cdr3_nt: TGTGCCAGCAGTTTATCACCCGGCAGGGCAGTCGACGAGCAGTACTTC; cdr3_aa: CASSLSPGRAVDEQYF
clone_size: -; v_call: TRBV5-1; d_call: TRBD2; j_call: TRBJ2-1; cdr3_nt: TGCGCCAGCAGCCCTCGTGGGACTACCTACAATGAGCAGTTCTTC; cdr3_aa: CASSPRGTTYNEQFF
clone_size: once; v_call: TRBV5-6; d_call: -; j_call: TRBJ1-1; cdr3_nt: TGTGCCAGCAGCTTCCTAAACACTGAAGCTTTCTTT; cdr3_aa: CASSFLNTEAFF
clone_size: -; v_call: TRBV4-1; d_call: TRBD2; j_call: TRBJ2-7; cdr3_nt: TGCGCCAGCAGCCAAGATCCTGGGCGGGGGAGATACGAGCAGTACTTC; cdr3_aa: CASSQDPGRGRYEQYF
clone_size: -; v_call: TRBV30; d_call: TRBD2; j_call: TRBJ2-7; cdr3_nt: TGTGCCTGGAGTTTCTCCATCTTGACTAGCGGGAGCTACGAGCAGTACTTC; cdr3_aa: CAWSFSILTSGSYEQYF
clone_size: -; v_call: TRBV7-7; d_call: TRBD2; j_call: TRBJ2-3; cdr3_nt: TGTGCTAGCAGCCGAGACTCTAGCGGGAGAAGAGATACGCAGTATTTT; cdr3_aa: CASSRDSSGRRDTQYF
clone_size: -; v_call: TRBV6-5; d_call: TRBD2; j_call: TRBJ2-1; cdr3_nt: TGTGCCAGCAGTTACTCGGGTAGCGGGAGTTATGAGCAGTTCTTC; cdr3_aa: CASSYSGSGSYEQFF
clone_size: -; v_call: TRBV19; d_call: TRBD2; j_call: TRBJ2-3; cdr3_nt: TGTGCCAGTAAGAGGACTAGCGGAACAGATACGCAGTATTTT; cdr3_aa: CASKRTSGTDTQYF
clone_size: -; v_call: TRBV4-1; d_call: -; j_call: TRBJ1-4; cdr3_nt: TGCGCCAGCAGCCCTCATCAGCGGGGGGGGGCTAATGAAAAACTGTTTTTT; cdr3_aa: CASSPHQRGGANEKLFF
clone_size: -; v_call: TRBV30; d_call: -; j_call: TRBJ1-4; cdr3_nt: TGTGCCTGGAGTCGAAACAGGGCCACCCGGAATGAAAAACTGTTTTTT; cdr3_aa: CAWSRNRATRNEKLFF
clone_size: once; v_call: TRBV2; d_call: TRBD2; j_call: TRBJ2-7; cdr3_nt: TGTGCCAGCAAATACGGGGGGGGCAATTACGAGCAGTACTTC; cdr3_aa: CASKYGGGNYEQYF
clone_size: -; v_call: TRBV7-3; d_call: -; j_call: TRBJ2-3; cdr3_nt: TGTGCCAGCAGCCCAAGCAACGCCGATACGCAGTATTTT; cdr3_aa: CASSPSNADTQYF
clone_size: few; v_call: TRBV6-1; d_call: TRBD1; j_call: TRBJ1-1; cdr3_nt: TGTGCCAGCAGTGAGTTGGACAGGCACAACACTGAAGCTTTCTTT; cdr3_aa: CASSELDRHNTEAFF
clone_size: -; v_call: TRBV30; d_call: TRBD2; j_call: TRBJ2-1; cdr3_nt: TGTGCCTGGGGGGGGTTTGAGACTAGCGGCACAAGGGGTTACAATGAGCAGTTCTTC; cdr3_aa: CAWGGFETSGTRGYNEQFF
clone_size: -; v_call: TRBV7-8; d_call: -; j_call: TRBJ2-2; cdr3_nt: TGTGCCAGCAGTAGGCTAGCAGAGAACACCGGGGAGCTGTTTTTT; cdr3_aa: CASSRLAENTGELFF
clone_size: -; v_call: TRBV28; d_call: TRBD1; j_call: TRBJ1-3; cdr3_nt: TGTGCCAGCAGACCTACAGGGGCCCACTCTGGAAACACCATATATTTT; cdr3_aa: CASRPTGAHSGNTIYF
clone_size: once; v_call: TRBV29-1; d_call: TRBD1; j_call: TRBJ2-7; cdr3_nt: TGCAGCGCCTGGACAGGGGGGTCCTACGAGCAGTACTTC; cdr3_aa: CSAWTGGSYEQYF
clone_size: -; v_call: TRBV2; d_call: TRBD1; j_call: TRBJ2-5; cdr3_nt: TGTGCCAGCAGTTTGGACAGGGCGACAAAAGAGACCCAGTACTTC; cdr3_aa: CASSLDRATKETQYF